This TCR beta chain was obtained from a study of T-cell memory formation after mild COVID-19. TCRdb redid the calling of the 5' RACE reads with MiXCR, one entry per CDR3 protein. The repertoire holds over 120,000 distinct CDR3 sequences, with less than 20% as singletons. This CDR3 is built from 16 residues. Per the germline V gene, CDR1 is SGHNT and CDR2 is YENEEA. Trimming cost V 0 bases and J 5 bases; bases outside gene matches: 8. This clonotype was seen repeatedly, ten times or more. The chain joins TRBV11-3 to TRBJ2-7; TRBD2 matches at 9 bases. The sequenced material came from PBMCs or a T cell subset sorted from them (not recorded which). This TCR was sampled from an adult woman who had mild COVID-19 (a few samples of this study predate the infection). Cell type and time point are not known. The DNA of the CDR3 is TGTGCCAGCAGCTTAGACGGGCGGGAGGGGGACAACGAGCAGTACTTC. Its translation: CASSLDGREGDNEQYF.